This T cell receptor beta chain was captured by sequencing in a study of T cell repertoires in cytomegalovirus infection. Study summary: CMV infection plus the matching HLA type was flagged by public TCR beta signatures.

Whole-study results and caveats: Within the response measured ex vivo, HLA-C-restricted CMV-specific TCR beta clonotypes were dominant. The study identified carriers of CMV plus the relevant HLA from cumulative public TCR beta family frequency.

TCRdb redid the calling of the reads with MiXCR, one entry per CDR3 protein. The profile shows around 530,000 distinct CDR3 sequences, around a quarter of them singletons. This clonotype was seen a handful of times. Its cognate antigen is unknown. Germline V gene sequence: CDR1 SQVTM, CDR2 ANQGSEA. The V gene lost 4 bases and the J gene lost 5 bases, with 11 bases spanning the gap. The CDR3 length is 12 residues. Material: PBMCs. The clonotype comes from a human donor in good health (CMV status not recorded). Some clones in this sample may be carry-over from other donors' samples. The chain carries TRBV29-1 and TRBJ2-5; D is unresolved. This CDR3 is CSVARAGETQYF. In DNA form, the CDR3 reads TGCAGCGTTGCACGGGCTGGGGAGACCCAGTACTTC.